The 30 T cell receptor beta chains reported below all come from one sample, sequenced in a study of T cell repertoires in cytomegalovirus infection. These TCRs are of unknown antigen specificity. TCRdb passed the reads through MiXCR, listing each CDR3 protein once. The sample lists about 900,000 distinct CDR3 sequences, less than 35% occurring once. The material sequenced was cultured CD8+ T cells from PBMCs, taken from culture after CMV antigen stimulation. These TCRs come from a human donor in good health (CMV status not recorded). Some clones in this sample may be carry-over from other donors' samples.

This clonotype was seen at least ten times. One junction end does not reproduce the germline sequence, and a read error may be involved. This sequence joins TRBV7-7 and TRBJ2-2; D gene ambiguous. This CDR3 is 14 amino acids long. CDR1 and CDR2 from the germline V gene are SSHAT and FNYEAQ (reference sequence). In nucleotides, the CDR3 is TGTGCTAGCAGCTTAACGAGAACCACCGGGGAGCTGTTTTTT. Translating it yields CASSLTRTTGELFF. Together with reference TRBV7-7 and TRBJ2-2, the CDR3 gives the full variable domain: GAGVSQSPRYKVTKRGQDVTLRCDPISSHATLYWYQQALGQGPEFLTYFNYEAQPDKSGLPSDRFSAERPEGSISTLTIQRTEQRDSAMYRCASSLTRTTGELFFGEGSRLTVL.

V and J are TRBV12-3 or TRBV12-4 and TRBJ2-7; possible D gene TRBD1, 6 bases. V was pared by 5 bases and J by 2 bases, with 16 bases between. This CDR3 has 15 amino acids. CDR3 coding DNA: TGTGCCAGCAGTGCGACCGGGACATTGGCCTACGAGCAGTACTTC. Protein: CASSATGTLAYEQYF.

As regards this clonotype: This may stem from a read error, because a much larger clone lies one nucleotide away. V usage is TRBV7-9 and J usage is TRBJ1-3; perhaps TRBD1 as D (6 bases). The CDR3 runs 16 residues. Trimming left V 1 base short and J 2 bases short, with 12 bases between. CDR1 and CDR2 (germline): SEHNR, FQNEAQ (reference sequence). The CDR3 coding sequence is TGTGCCAGCAGCTTAGAGTTGGGGGGCACTGGAAACACCATATATTTT. Translating gives CASSLELGGTGNTIYF.

This clonotype was detected a few times. V is TRBV27 and J is TRBJ1-1, with D unclear. The CDR3 length is 14 residues. Trimming left V 11 bases short and J 5 bases short, with 21 bases between. The V gene's germline CDR1 is MNHEY and CDR2 SMNVEV (reference sequence). CDR3 nucleotides: TGTGCCTCGGGCAGGCAAGGACTGGGGACTGAAGCTTTCTTT. This codes for CASGRQGLGTEAFF.

The genes are TRBV24-1 and TRBJ1-5, with D perhaps TRBD1 (6 bases). The V gene's germline CDR1 is KGHDR and CDR2 SFDVKD. The CDR3 length is 13 residues. V was cut by 5 bases and J by 3 bases, with 7 bases left in between. CDR3 sequence: CATSGTANQPQHF. The CDR3 nucleotides read TGTGCCACCAGTGGGACAGCCAATCAGCCCCAGCATTTT.

The chain combines TRBV25-1 with TRBJ2-1; D possibly corresponds to TRBD2 (6 bases). The CDR3 covers 14 residues. Trimming took off 5 bases at V and 7 bases at J, with 15 bases between the two ends. Germline loops: CDR1 MGHDK, CDR2 SYGVNS. CDR3 DNA sequence: TGTGCCAGCAGTATAGCGGACTACACGAATGAGCAGTTCTTC. Translated: CASSIADYTNEQFF. Together with reference TRBV25-1 and TRBJ2-1, the CDR3 gives the full variable domain: EADIYQTPRYLVIGTGKKITLECSQTMGHDKMYWYQQDPGMELHLIHYSYGVNSTEKGDLSSESTVSRIRTEHFPLTLESARPSHTSQYLCASSIADYTNEQFFGPGTRLTVL.

This rearrangement joins TRBV6-6 to TRBJ2-1; 9 positions agree with TRBD1. V dropped 7 bases and J dropped 3; count of bases not matched to a gene: 4. The CDR3 has 14 residues. Germline V CDR1 and CDR2: MNHNY, SVGAGI (reference sequence). For the CDR3, the DNA is TGTGCCAGCATCTCGGACAGGGGCTACAATGAGCAGTTCTTC. This sequence encodes CASISDRGYNEQFF.

In its sample, this clonotype was seen many times. J is TRBJ2-7 and V is TRBV7-2; 7 nucleotides align to TRBD1. From germline, CDR1 is SGHTA and CDR2 FQGNSA. The junction had 7 bases not matched to a gene; V was cut back by 5 bases and J by 3 bases. This CDR3 contains 14 residues. Here the CDR3 reads CASSQTGLDYEQYF. The CDR3, as DNA: TGTGCCAGCAGCCAGACAGGGCTTGACTACGAGCAGTACTTC.

This clonotype has at least ten counts. This chain uses TRBV7-6 with TRBJ2-3, with no clear D. There are 13 residues in the CDR3. Between the trimmed V and J ends, which lost 4 bases and 2 bases, there was a span of 7 bases. CDR1 and CDR2 (germline): SGHVS, FNYEAQ. CDR3 in DNA: TGTGCCAGCAGCTCCCGTACCACAGATACGCAGTATTTT. It codes for CASSSRTTDTQYF.

This clonotype was found many times. The V call is TRBV6-1, the J call TRBJ2-6; no clear D gene. CDR1 is MNHNS, CDR2 SASEGT, per germline. The CDR3 runs to 13 residues. V was clipped by 6 bases and J by 0 bases, with 3 bases between them. CDR3 coding DNA: TGTGCCAGCAGAACCTCTGGGGCCAACGTCCTGACTTTC. Encoded protein: CASRTSGANVLTF.

This sequence joins TRBV24-1 and TRBJ2-2; D possibly corresponds to TRBD2 (6 bases). Trimming took off 5 bases at V and 4 bases at J, with 16 bases between the two ends. There are 16 residues in the CDR3. From germline, CDR1 is KGHDR and CDR2 SFDVKD. The DNA for the CDR3 is TGTGCCACCAGTGGCGCGGGGCAGGGAATCACCGGGGAGCTGTTTTTT. Amino acid sequence: CATSGAGQGITGELFF.

V gene TRBV4-2 combines with J gene TRBJ2-6; 7 bases are shared with TRBD1. V lost 4 bases, J lost 4 bases, and 13 bases stayed unmatched. This CDR3 comprises 18 residues. The germline V gene has CDR1 LGHNA and CDR2 YNFKEQ. The CDR3 coding sequence is TGTGCCAGCAGCCGGGGTGGGACAGAAGAGTTGGGGGCCAACGTCCTGACTTTC. This codes for CASSRGGTEELGANVLTF.

V and J are TRBV19 and TRBJ1-2; D possibly corresponds to TRBD1 (6 bases). The V end lost 4 bases, the J end lost 8 bases, and 17 bases lay between the germline ends. The germline V gene has CDR1 LNHDA and CDR2 SQIVND (reference sequence). The CDR3 loop spans 14 amino acids. This CDR3 is CASSTPGGGRGYTF. In DNA, the CDR3 is TGTGCCAGTAGTACCCCAGGCGGGGGCAGAGGCTACACCTTC.

This chain's CDR3 is CASSYTGQPYNEQFF. The CDR3 DNA is TGTGCCAGCAGTTACACGGGACAGCCCTACAATGAGCAGTTCTTC. This chain uses TRBV6-5 with TRBJ2-1, with 7 bases fitting TRBD1. The germline gives CDR1 MNHEY, CDR2 SVGAGI. The CDR3 extends over 15 amino acids. V shed 2 bases, J shed 2 bases, and the junction held 3 bases outside the gene matches.

The table lists this clonotype with a few counts. V usage is TRBV7-2 and J usage is TRBJ1-6; 8 bases are shared with TRBD1. V was clipped by 6 bases and J by 9 bases; unmatched bases: 16. Germline assignment: CDR1 SGHTA and CDR2 FQGNSA. This CDR3 contains 17 residues. The CDR3 nucleotides are TGTGCCAGCAGGCAACACCCTCAGGGGGCTTACGGTTCACCCCTCCACTTT. Translation: CASRQHPQGAYGSPLHF.

A word on this clonotype: One end of the junction does not line up with germline, which may come from a read error. The gene calls are TRBV4-1 and TRBJ1-4; no firm D call. CDR3 size: 15 residues. Per germline, CDR1 MGHRA and CDR2 YSYEKL. The chain's CDR3 is CASSQVGDWIEKLFF. In nucleotides, the CDR3 is TGTGCCAGCAGCCAAGTCGGCGATTGGATTGAAAAACTGTTTTTT.

The table lists this clonotype with a few counts. The J gene is TRBJ2-3, the V gene TRBV7-8; TRBD2 matches at 10 bases. The CDR3 is 18 amino acids. With 5 bases clipped from V and 0 bases from J, the junction kept 11 bases outside the gene matches. Germline assignment: CDR1 SGHVS and CDR2 FQNEAQ. The DNA of the CDR3 is TGTGCCAGCAGCGTTAAAGCGGGGGGGCCTGGGAGCACAGATACGCAGTATTTT. Translated, it gives CASSVKAGGPGSTDTQYF.

This clonotype was seen at least ten times. The V and J genes are TRBV12-3 or TRBV12-4 and TRBJ1-1, with 10 bases lining up with TRBD1. The CDR3 contains 15 residues. J gave up 5 bases and V 3 bases, and 6 bases lay outside the gene matches. The CDR3 loop is CASSFRQGARTEAFF. In nucleotides, the CDR3 is TGTGCCAGCAGTTTCCGACAGGGGGCGCGGACTGAAGCTTTCTTT.

In its sample, this clonotype was seen a few times. This sequence joins TRBV12-5 and TRBJ1-1; 8 bases match TRBD1. This CDR3 spans 15 amino acids. The V and J ends lost 2 bases and 7 bases, in that order; junction bases with no gene match: 9. Germline assignment: CDR1 LGHNT and CDR2 FRNRAP. The CDR3 DNA is TGTGCTAGTGGTTTGACCCCGACAGGGGACGGTGAAGCTTTCTTT. It specifies CASGLTPTGDGEAFF.

This clonotype has more than one count but fewer than ten. CDR3 DNA sequence: TGTGCCACCAGTGCAGGACAGGGATACAATGAGCAGTTCTTC. It translates to CATSAGQGYNEQFF. This chain joins TRBV24-1 and TRBJ2-1; TRBD1 aligns across 8 bases. CDR3 length equals 14 residues. V trimming: 5 bases; J trimming: 4 bases; junction bases outside the gene matches: 3. The V gene's germline CDR1 is KGHDR and CDR2 SFDVKD.

This clonotype was counted a few times. Here the CDR3 reads CASSEAPHHDPVKQPQHF. The DNA for the CDR3 is TGTGCCAGCAGTGAAGCTCCTCACCATGACCCGGTAAAACAGCCCCAGCATTTT. V usage is TRBV2 and J usage is TRBJ1-5; D is uncertain. Germline-derived CDR1 and CDR2 are SNHLY and FYNNEI. The CDR3 has 18 amino acids. The V and J ends lost 0 bases and 7 bases respectively, with 22 bases between them.

J is TRBJ1-5 and V is TRBV12-3 or TRBV12-4; a weak D match, TRBD1 (6 bases). This CDR3 comprises 14 residues. V was shortened by 3 bases and J by 6 bases, with 12 bases between the two germline ends. The CDR3: CASSFSGAVQPQHF. The DNA for the CDR3 is TGTGCCAGCAGTTTTTCGGGGGCGGTTCAGCCCCAGCATTTT.

This clonotype was observed many times. This chain connects TRBV7-6 to TRBJ1-1; D gene unclear. V lost 5 bases and J 1 base, leaving 11 bases between the germline ends. The germline V gene has CDR1 SGHVS and CDR2 FNYEAQ. The CDR3 is 14 amino acids. The CDR3 reads CASSPMLGNTEAFF. The CDR3 bases are TGTGCCAGCAGCCCAATGCTAGGGAACACTGAAGCTTTCTTT. The full variable domain, in which reference TRBV7-6 and TRBJ1-1 provide the parts outside the CDR3, is GAGVSQSPRYKVTKRGQDVALRCDPISGHVSLYWYRQALGQGPEFLTYFNYEAQQDKSGLPNDRFSAERPEGSISTLTIQRTEQRDSAMYRCASSPMLGNTEAFFGQGTRLTVV.

This clonotype occurred many times. The chain carries TRBV4-1 and TRBJ1-3; the D gene is possibly TRBD1 (6 bases). The germline CDR1 and CDR2 sequences are MGHRA and YSYEKL. The CDR3 sequence is 13 residues long. V lost 7 bases and J lost 2, with 9 bases in between. The CDR3 is CASTGGTGNTIYF. CDR3 in DNA: TGCGCCAGCACCGGGGGCACTGGAAACACCATATATTTT.

The chain links TRBV6-5 to TRBJ1-1; the D gene is possibly TRBD1 (6 bases). Per the germline V gene, CDR1 is MNHEY and CDR2 is SVGAGI. The ends were cut back, 2 bases at V and 0 bases at J, with 13 bases in the middle. The CDR3 runs to 16 residues. CDR3 residues: CASSYGAGEMNTEAFF. The CDR3, as DNA: TGTGCCAGCAGTTACGGGGCAGGGGAGATGAACACTGAAGCTTTCTTT.

The V call is TRBV7-9, the J call TRBJ2-3; 13 bases are shared with TRBD2. The CDR3 has 18 residues. Germline V CDR1 and CDR2: SEHNR, FQNEAQ (reference sequence). Trimming at V came to 5 bases and at J to 0 bases, leaving 8 bases not matched to a gene. The CDR3 coding sequence is TGTGCCAGCAGCCAATCGGGACTAGCGGGGAGAAGCACAGATACGCAGTATTTT. Its translation is CASSQSGLAGRSTDTQYF.

The chain employs TRBV4-3 and TRBJ2-1, with D tentatively TRBD2 (5 bases). Germline V lookup: CDR1 LGHNA, CDR2 YSLEER. Trimming stripped 3 bases from V and 7 bases from J, with 13 bases between. The CDR3 runs 14 residues. CDR3 sequence: CASSHRRTGNEQFF. The DNA of the CDR3 is TGCGCCAGCAGCCACAGACGTACGGGGAATGAGCAGTTCTTC.

The table lists this clonotype with many counts. The CDR3 DNA reads TGTGCCAGCAGCTCCGGGACAGGGAGTCGGGAGACCCAGTACTTC. It translates to CASSSGTGSRETQYF. This chain connects TRBV7-6 to TRBJ2-5; 9 nucleotides line up with TRBD1. Trimming cost V 4 bases and J 5 bases; bases outside gene matches: 8. Germline values: CDR1 SGHVS, CDR2 FNYEAQ. The length of the CDR3 is 15 residues. The full variable domain, rest sourced from reference TRBV7-6 and TRBJ2-5, is GAGVSQSPRYKVTKRGQDVALRCDPISGHVSLYWYRQALGQGPEFLTYFNYEAQQDKSGLPNDRFSAERPEGSISTLTIQRTEQRDSAMYRCASSSGTGSRETQYFGPGTRLLVL.

About this clonotype itself: One end of the junction varies from germline; a read error may be responsible. The chain is built from TRBV4-1 and TRBJ2-2; maybe TRBD2 (5 bases). There are 14 residues in the CDR3. Germline V gene data show CDR1 as MGHRA and CDR2 as YSYEKL. The CDR3 sequence is CASSQGMDTGEPFF. In DNA form, the CDR3 reads TGCGCCAGCAGCCAAGGAATGGATACCGGGGAGCCGTTTTTT.

In DNA form, the CDR3 reads TGTGCCAGTAGTATAGGCACTGACACTCAGCCCCAGCATTTT. Translated: CASSIGTDTQPQHF. The V gene is TRBV19, the J gene TRBJ1-5, with D unclear. Germline-derived CDR1 and CDR2 are LNHDA and SQIVND (reference sequence). The CDR3 consists of 14 residues. The V and J ends lost 1 base and 6 bases respectively, with 10 bases between them.